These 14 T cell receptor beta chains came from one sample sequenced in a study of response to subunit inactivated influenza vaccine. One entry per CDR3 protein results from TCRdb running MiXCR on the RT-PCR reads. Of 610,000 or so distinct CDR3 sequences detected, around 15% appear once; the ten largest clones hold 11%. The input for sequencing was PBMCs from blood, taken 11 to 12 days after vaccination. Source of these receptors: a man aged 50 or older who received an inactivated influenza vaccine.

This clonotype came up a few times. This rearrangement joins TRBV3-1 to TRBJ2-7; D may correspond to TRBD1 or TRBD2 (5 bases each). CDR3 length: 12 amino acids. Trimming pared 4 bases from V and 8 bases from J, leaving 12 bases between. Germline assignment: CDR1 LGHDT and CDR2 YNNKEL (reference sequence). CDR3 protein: CASSRLGEQQYF. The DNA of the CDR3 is TGTGCCAGCAGCCGTTTGGGGGAGCAGCAGTACTTC.

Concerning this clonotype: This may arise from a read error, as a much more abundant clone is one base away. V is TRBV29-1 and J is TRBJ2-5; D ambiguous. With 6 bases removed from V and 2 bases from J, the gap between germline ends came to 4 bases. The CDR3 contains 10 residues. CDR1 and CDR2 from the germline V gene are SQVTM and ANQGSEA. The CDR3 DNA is TGCAGCGTAACACAAGAGACCCAGTACTTC. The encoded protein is CSVTQETQYF.

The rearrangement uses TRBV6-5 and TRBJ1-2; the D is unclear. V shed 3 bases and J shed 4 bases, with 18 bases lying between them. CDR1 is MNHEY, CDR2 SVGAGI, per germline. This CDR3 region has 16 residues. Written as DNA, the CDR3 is TGTGCCAGCAGTTATTCCTCGCGCTTAAACAGCTATGGCTACACCTTC. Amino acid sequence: CASSYSSRLNSYGYTF.

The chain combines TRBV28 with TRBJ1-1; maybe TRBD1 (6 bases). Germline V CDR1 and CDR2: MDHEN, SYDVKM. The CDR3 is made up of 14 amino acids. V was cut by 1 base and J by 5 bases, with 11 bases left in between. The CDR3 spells CASSLFRGGTEAFF. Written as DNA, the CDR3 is TGTGCCAGCAGTTTATTCAGGGGAGGGACTGAAGCTTTCTTT.

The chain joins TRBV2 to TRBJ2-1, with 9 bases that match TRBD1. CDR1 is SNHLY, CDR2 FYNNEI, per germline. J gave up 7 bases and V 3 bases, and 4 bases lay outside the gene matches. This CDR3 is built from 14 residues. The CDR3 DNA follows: TGTGCCAGCAGTGACGGACAGGGGAATAATGAGCAGTTCTTC. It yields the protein CASSDGQGNNEQFF.

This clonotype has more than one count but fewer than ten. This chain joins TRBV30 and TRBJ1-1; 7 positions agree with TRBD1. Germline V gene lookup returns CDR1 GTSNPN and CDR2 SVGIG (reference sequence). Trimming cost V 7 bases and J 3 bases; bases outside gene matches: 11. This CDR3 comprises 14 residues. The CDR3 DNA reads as TGTGCCTCGGAGGACAGGCGTCGCTACACTGAAGCTTTCTTT. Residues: CASEDRRRYTEAFF.

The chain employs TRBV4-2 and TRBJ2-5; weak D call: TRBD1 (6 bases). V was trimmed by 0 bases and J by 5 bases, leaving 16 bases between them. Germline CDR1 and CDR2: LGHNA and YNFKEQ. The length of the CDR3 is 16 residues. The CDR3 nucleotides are TGTGCCAGCAGCCAAGACACAGGGTCTTTGGGCGAGACCCAGTACTTC. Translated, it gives CASSQDTGSLGETQYF.

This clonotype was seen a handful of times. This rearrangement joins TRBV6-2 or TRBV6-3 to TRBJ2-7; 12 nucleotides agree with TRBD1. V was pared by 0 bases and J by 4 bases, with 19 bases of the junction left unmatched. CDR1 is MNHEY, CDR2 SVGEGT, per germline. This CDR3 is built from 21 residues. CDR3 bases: TGTGCCAGCAGTTACTCGGGGTGGGACAGGGGGCAAGTAGCACCCCCATACGAGCAGTACTTC. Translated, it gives CASSYSGWDRGQVAPPYEQYF.

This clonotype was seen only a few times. The chain's CDR3 is CASSQGINRGYLGYTF. DNA of the CDR3: TGCGCCAGCAGCCAAGGAATTAACAGGGGGTACCTAGGCTACACCTTC. The V and J genes are TRBV4-1 and TRBJ1-2; 8 nucleotides agree with TRBD1. V lost 1 base and J lost 8; bases outside the gene matches: 12. The CDR3 is 16 amino acids. CDR1 is MGHRA, CDR2 YSYEKL, per germline.

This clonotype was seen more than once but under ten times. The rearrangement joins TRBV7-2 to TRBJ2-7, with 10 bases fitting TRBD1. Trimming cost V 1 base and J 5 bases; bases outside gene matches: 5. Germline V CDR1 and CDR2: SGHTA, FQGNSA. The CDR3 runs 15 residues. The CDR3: CASSLGRTGGNEQYF. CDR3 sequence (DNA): TGTGCCAGCAGCTTAGGAAGGACAGGGGGAAACGAGCAGTACTTC. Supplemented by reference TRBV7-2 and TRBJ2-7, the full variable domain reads GAGVSQSPSNKVTEKGKDVELRCDPISGHTALYWYRQSLGQGLEFLIYFQGNSAPDKSGLPSDRFSAERTGGSVSTLTIQRTQQEDSAVYLCASSLGRTGGNEQYFGPGTRLTVT.

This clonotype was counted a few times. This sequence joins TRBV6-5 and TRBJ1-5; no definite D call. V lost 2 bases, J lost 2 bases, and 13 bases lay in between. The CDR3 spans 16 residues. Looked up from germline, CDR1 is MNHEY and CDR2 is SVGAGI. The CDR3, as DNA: TGTGCCAGCAGTTACGACGGCAGGTCAGGCAATCAGCCCCAGCATTTT. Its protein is CASSYDGRSGNQPQHF.

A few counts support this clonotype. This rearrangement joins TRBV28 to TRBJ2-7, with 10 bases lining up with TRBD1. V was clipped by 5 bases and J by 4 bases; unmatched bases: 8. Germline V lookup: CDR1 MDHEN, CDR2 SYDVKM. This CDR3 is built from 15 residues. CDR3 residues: CASSLDRGRGYEQYF. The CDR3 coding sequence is TGTGCCAGCAGTCTCGACAGGGGGCGCGGGTACGAGCAGTACTTC.

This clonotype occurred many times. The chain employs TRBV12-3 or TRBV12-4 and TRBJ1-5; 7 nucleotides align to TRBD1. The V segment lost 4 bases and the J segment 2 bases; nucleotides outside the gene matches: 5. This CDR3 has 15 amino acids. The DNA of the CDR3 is TGTGCCAGCAGTTACAGGGGAGCCCGCAATCAGCCCCAGCATTTT. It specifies CASSYRGARNQPQHF.

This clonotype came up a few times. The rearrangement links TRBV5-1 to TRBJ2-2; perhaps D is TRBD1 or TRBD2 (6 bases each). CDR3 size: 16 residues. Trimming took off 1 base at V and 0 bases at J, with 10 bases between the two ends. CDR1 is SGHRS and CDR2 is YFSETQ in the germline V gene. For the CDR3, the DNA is TGCGCCAGCAGCTTGCGACGGGGGCCGAACACCGGGGAGCTGTTTTTT. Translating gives CASSLRRGPNTGELFF.